This T cell receptor beta chain was profiled in a study of blood T cell repertoires in COVID-19. Study at large: Researchers got acute and convalescent COVID-19 samples from the United States, Italy and Spain.

Sequenced by immunoSEQ multiplex PCR; TCRdb stores in-frame clones only, minus some. The table has about 64,000 clones, about 93% seen once; the top ten hold roughly 9.2%. The CDR3 contains 16 residues. Trimming shortened V by 0 bases and J by 3 bases, and 13 bases separated the two germline ends. The germline CDR1 and CDR2 sequences are MNHEY and SVGAGI. The source material was peripheral blood. This TCR came from a woman at least 80 years old with active COVID-19. The chain combines TRBV6-5 with TRBJ2-3, with a possible D match to TRBD2 (6 bases). Written as DNA, the CDR3 is TGTGCCAGCAGTTACTCGGCGGGGCGCACAACAGATACGCAGTATTTT. It specifies CASSYSAGRTTDTQYF.